This T cell receptor beta chain is from a study of blood T cell repertoires in COVID-19. Assay used: immunoSEQ multiplex PCR; TCRdb lists only in-frame clones, some missing. The data contain around 150,000 clones, roughly 88% of them singletons. This clone occurred a few times. This sequence originates from a woman aged 45-60 years in a cohort sampled during active or convalescent COVID-19. The sample comprised peripheral blood.

The CDR3 DNA reads as TGTGCCAGCGGGAGGGGCGCGGTTAGCAATCAGCCCCAGCATTTT. This encodes CASGRGAVSNQPQHF. This chain joins TRBV6-5 and TRBJ1-5; TRBD1 might be the D (5 bases). The CDR3 is made up of 15 amino acids. Trimming shortened V by 8 bases and J by 0 bases, and 14 bases separated the two germline ends. The V gene's germline CDR1 is MNHEY and CDR2 SVGAGI.